This T cell receptor beta chain was sequenced for a study of cytomegalovirus exposure and HLA in healthy donors (dated by TCRdb to 2016 to 2017). Describing the broader study: According to an earlier analysis of several hundred of the donors, roughly 180 million T cells yielded 117 million unique TCR beta sequences and 276 Gb of sequence data. Around 300 gigabases of sequencing data and some 85 million unique TCR sequences were included in an early release covering 550 to 800 HLA-typed donors. Of the 300 to 500 genotyped donors, less than 90% were placed in the genetic ancestry cluster associated with self-reported Caucasian donors. The study aimed to test whether signatures of past pathogen exposure could be identified by cataloging public T cell receptors. Using immunosequencing, the study profiled T cell repertoires from 666 subjects and related those repertoires to cytomegalovirus serostatus. Besides the first cohort of more than 650 subjects, a separate validation cohort made up of 120 or so different subjects was used. The study combined high-throughput TCR immunosequencing, statistical association of individual TCRs with disease status, and machine learning to predict cytomegalovirus infection status. A later analysis re-analyzed previously published TCR beta repertoires from several hundred donors and added high-resolution HLA genotyping to study TCR occurrence patterns. In the later analysis, no new phenotypic data were used to find candidate immune exposures; instead, reliance was placed on TCR beta sequences and their occurrence across donors. To decide whether each TCR beta V gene segment behaved as functional or pseudogenic, an earlier analysis of 587 of the donors relied on high-throughput TCR beta sequencing. Alongside the repertoire data, information on donor age, sex, ethnicity and CMV serostatus was compiled. A later genetic analysis took genome-wide SNP genotypes for about 55% of the 666 donors and used that subset as a discovery cohort. All discovery cohort repertoires had been generated on a single sequencing platform. HLA typing included class I and class II loci at four-digit resolution. The number of donors typed differed by locus, with about 629-640 for A, B, C, DRB1 and DQB1, around 520 for DQA1, some 570 for DPA1, and 400 to 490 for DPB1. Because of strong linkage in the cohort, roughly five DR-DQ haplotypes were treated as single units for association and clustering. Across some 400 genotyped donors of the cohort, an average of roughly 200,000 unique TCR beta nucleotide sequences per donor were sequenced, and roughly 20% of those sequences were non-productive. On the study overall, not on this receptor specifically: Strong co-occurrence of HLA alleles, especially DR and DQ, made assigning TCR associations to individual alleles difficult. In a later analysis, around 17,000 TCR beta sequences were associated with specific HLA alleles at a false discovery rate of 0.05. Broadly in line with IMGT annotations, most TCR beta V segments showed up in productive rearrangements about 87% or about 30% of the time in an earlier analysis of about 500 of the donors. In a later analysis, TCR association rates were found to vary across HLA loci, with the most associated TCRs seen for DRB1 alleles and the fewest for HLA-C alleles. In a later analysis, HLA-associated TCR beta chains showed more clonal expansion and lower generation probabilities than non-associated chains that were equally common. For the cohort, immune exposure information was limited to CMV serostatus. Most TCR sequences were seen in very few donors, while some public TCRs were found in many individuals. Because HLA typing was unavailable for some donors at each locus, only the typed subset was used in association tests. Three of the identified cytomegalovirus-associated TCR beta chains were confirmed in vitro to be specific for cytomegalovirus antigens. It was suggested by the authors that the approach could potentially be generalized to other disease states and immunological phenotypes. A later genetic analysis associated a missense DCLRE1C variant with V-gene and J-gene trimming of TCR beta chains, and an independent cohort replicated the association. A further reported finding was that TCR beta sequences accurately predicted the HLA-A and HLA-B alleles for most subjects in the first cohort. According to a later analysis, parvovirus B19, influenza, CMV and Epstein-Barr virus appeared linked to several top co-occurrence clusters. A group of highly shared sequence variants was considered likely to be a technical artifact of the sequencing pipeline. Only TCR beta chains were sequenced in this cohort, and the absence of alpha or paired-chain data limited detectable features. Linkage disequilibrium might explain the correlated functional status among segregating V segments, but an unknown experimental factor could not be excluded. Compared with the 666-donor mean, donors in an Asian-associated ancestry cluster had fewer N-insertions in productive TCRs, according to a later genetic analysis. Most CMV-associated TCR beta chains appeared to be HLA-restricted in a later analysis, and the HLA associations seemed to be driven largely by CMV exposure. The study listed 164 TCR beta chains as associated with cytomegalovirus. In both the original and validation cohorts, the classifier was reported to diagnose cytomegalovirus status with high specificity and sensitivity. The earlier analysis of approximately 540 of the donors excluded around 17 rarely observed V segments, including chromosome 9 orphons, because counts were too low. Presence/absence analyses assumed roughly uniform sequencing depth across donors, an assumption that may not hold. Because the 87-base-pair reads could not distinguish some IMGT-functional V segments, including TRBV6-2 and TRBV6-3, those segments were excluded.

From its cysteine to its phenylalanine, the CDR3 spans 14 amino acids. Here the CDR3 DNA is all that survives: 42 bases in frame from base 1. From a lookup of the germline V gene, CDR1 and CDR2 are KGHSH and LQKENI. Between the V and J ends, shortened by 5 bases and 3 bases respectively, the junction contains 13 bases. To prepare the library, the immunoSEQ multiplex PCR assay was applied. The multiplex PCR relied on a mix of 60 forward primers for TCR Vbeta segments and 13 reverse primers for TCR Jbeta segments. The CDR3 region of rearranged TCR beta genes was amplified from genomic DNA with a multiplex PCR assay. Amplified TCR beta libraries were sequenced as 87-base-pair reads on the Illumina HiSeq System. The authors' analysis ran thus. In a later analysis, some 80 million unique TCR beta chains were counted across the roughly 610 repertoires, and approximately 11 million of these chains were shared by at least two donors. Raw reads were error-corrected and collapsed into unique sequences by a nearest-neighbor algorithm in which closely related sequences were merged to remove PCR and sequencing errors. V, D and J gene segments were assigned by aligning CDR3 sequences to IMGT reference sequences. Each retained sequence needed at least a six-nucleotide match to both a V gene segment and a J gene segment. A rearrangement was called productive if the CDR3 had no stop codons and remained in frame with V and J, and every other rearrangement was called non-productive. CDR3 was defined according to IMGT convention as the region running from the second conserved V-encoded cysteine to the conserved J-encoded phenylalanine. The earlier analysis of 450 to 750 of the donors excluded any sequence lacking an unambiguous match to a single V gene segment. An earlier analysis of 550 to 650 of the donors classified V segments as functional when productive rearrangements were above 56.7% and as segregating when the standard deviation between donors was above 5%. To diagnose cytomegalovirus status from the catalog of TCR beta chain sequences, a statistical classification framework was built. A later analysis assigned V and J genes by comparing TCR nucleotide sequences with IMGT/GENE-DB human TR gene sequences. The TCRdist pipeline was used in a later analysis to assign CDR3 sequences and most-parsimonious VDJ recombination scenarios. In a later analysis, each TCR beta chain was defined by its CDR3 amino acid sequence together with its V-gene family, and reads lacking a unique V-gene family were excluded. In a later analysis, fewer than 600 highly shared, low-generation-probability nucleotide sequences were removed to address suspected cross-contamination and a sequencing artifact. For each public chain, a later analysis derived a clonal expansion index from normalized ranks of inferred template counts within each repertoire. Generation probabilities in a later analysis came from a VDJ recombination model fitted to out-of-frame rearrangements, and those results were checked against IGoR. A later analysis scored TCR-TCR, TCR-HLA and TCR-CMV co-occurrence with hypergeometric tests, applying a repertoire-size bias correction to TCR pairs. False discovery rates were estimated in a later analysis by permuting HLA or CMV assignments 20 times. In a later analysis, co-occurring TCRs were grouped using DBSCAN, and TCRdist sequence similarity was added for clustering within HLA-allele-positive subsets. For co-occurrence clustering, repertoires with fewer than 30,000 or more than 120,000 public chains were excluded, along with several repertoires with anomalous nucleotide sharing. TCRdb's version of the immuneACCESS table is confined to in-frame rearrangements and falls short of the full clone set. An unresolved V gene accounts for under half of the shortfall where checked; the remainder is of unknown origin. V and J calls and clone size come straight from that table; D and trimming were deduced from the DNA. In all, the sample holds around 150,000 clones, and 65% to 70% of those were seen once. Of the sample, around 1.6% is held by the ten largest clones.

With regard to this clone: Its antigen is not yet known. No much larger clonotype is one base removed from it; base qualities were not supplied.

The cohort comprised fewer than 700 healthy bone marrow donors. At the time of sampling, all cohort members were nominally healthy, though unrecorded immune exposures were likely present. CMV serostatus was positive for more than 250 and negative for 352 of the 666 cohort members, and was not recorded for this donor. Every donor gave a peripheral blood sample, and the peripheral blood mononuclear cells from that sample were used for TCR beta sequencing. The Qiagen DNeasy Blood Extraction Kit was used to extract genomic DNA from the blood cell samples. The material sequenced was PBMCs. The source of this sequence is a human donor in good health. This chain is built from TRBV18 and TRBJ2-5, and TRBD2 may be the D gene, going by 5 matching bases. The CDR3 is CASSTNRGKETQYF. At the DNA level, the sequence is TGTGCCAGCTCAACAAACCGGGGAAAAGAGACCCAGTACTTC.